This is a list of T cell receptor beta chains from one sample in a study of vaccination effects on CD4 cells after COVID-19. Which antigens these TCRs recognize remains unknown. Using immunoSEQ multiplex PCR, the repertoire was profiled, and TCRdb retains in-frame clones only, with some absent. This repertoire shows about 46,000 clones, over 60% found once; its top ten account for approximately 16%. The specimen comprised CD4+ T cells from PBMCs cultured with HCoV-OC43 spike peptides, sampled after COVID-19 vaccination. The origin of the receptors is a human donor who received a COVID-19 vaccine. Each CDR3 is given with its conserved first and last residue.

J: TRBJ2-5; V: TRBV14; length: 16; CDR3: CASSQAGLVSRETQYF
J: TRBJ1-4; V: TRBV19; length: 15; CDR3: CASSTIQGSNEKLFF
J: TRBJ2-5; V: TRBV18; length: 14; CDR3: CASSPSSTQETQYF
J: TRBJ1-5; V: TRBV30; length: 13; CDR3: CAWSREGLGPQHF
J: TRBJ1-6; V: TRBV5-1; length: 15; CDR3: CASRVVYRGNSPLHF
J: TRBJ2-1; V: TRBV7-9; length: 17; CDR3: CASSTLAGRGTYNEQFF
J: TRBJ2-5; V: TRBV5-1; length: 17; CDR3: CASSLAGGGVPQETQYF
J: TRBJ1-2; V: TRBV6-5; length: 14; CDR3: CASRRVGGRYGYTF
J: TRBJ1-1; V: TRBV25-1; length: 14; CDR3: CASSDKGWNTEAFF
J: TRBJ1-5; V: TRBV7-9; length: 16; CDR3: CASSSAAQGGNQPQHF
J: TRBJ2-1; V: TRBV5-1; length: 14; CDR3: CASSLGPAGNEQFF
J: TRBJ2-2; V: TRBV12-3/TRBV12-4; length: 13; CDR3: CASRPGGGGELFF
J: TRBJ2-5; V: TRBV5-4; length: 14; CDR3: CASSLTSGQETQYF
J: TRBJ2-3; V: TRBV7-9; length: 12; CDR3: CASSLQGDTQYF
J: TRBJ2-7; V: TRBV10-3; length: 17; CDR3: CAISDRDSGGTSYEQYF
J: TRBJ2-7; V: TRBV25-1; length: 14; CDR3: CASSSRGDVYEQYF
J: TRBJ1-5; V: TRBV5-8; length: 15; CDR3: CASSLGQGYGQPQHF
J: TRBJ1-1; V: TRBV7-9; length: 14; CDR3: CASSFSPQYTEAFF
J: TRBJ1-1; V: TRBV7-9; length: 16; CDR3: CASSLAVSGGNTEAFF
J: TRBJ2-1; V: TRBV18; length: 17; CDR3: CASSPGPPGSSYNEQFF
J: TRBJ2-2; V: TRBV4-1; length: 15; CDR3: CASSPGKGSTGELFF
J: TRBJ1-6; V: TRBV5-6; length: 16; CDR3: CASSLSGGSYNSPLHF
J: TRBJ2-3; V: TRBV5-1; length: 15; CDR3: CASSFRAGSTDTQYF
J: TRBJ2-1; V: TRBV6-6; length: 11; CDR3: CASSSLNEQFF
J: TRBJ2-5; V: TRBV4-2; length: 13; CDR3: CASSQEFWETQYF
J: TRBJ1-4; V: TRBV29-1; length: 11; CDR3: CSAAARGKLFF